The entry below describes one T cell receptor beta chain. The sample holds a few counts of this clone. The specificity of this receptor is unknown. Base qualities are missing; no much larger clone stands one base away. This sample also contains other DNA sequences that code for the same CDR3. Resection was performed on patients in Japan or China between the mid-2010s and the late 2010s. Two lung cancer pathologists independently reviewed H&E slides to confirm the histologic diagnosis of every case. Macro-dissection after pathologic assessment enriched premalignant or tumor cells for nucleic acid extraction. DNA was isolated from FFPE tissue using the AllPrep DNA/RNA FFPE Kit. These data come from a study of immune evolution from preneoplasia to lung adenocarcinoma (dated by TCRdb to the early 2020s). At the level of the whole study: HLA loss of heterozygosity was observed in roughly 6.8%, 16% and 36% of AIS, MIA and ADC lesions, respectively, and was not observed in any AAH lesions. The overall cohort comprised approximately 53 patients with pulmonary nodules who underwent surgical resection. Resected precursor lesions (AAH, AIS, MIA) and invasive adenocarcinomas were each compared against paired morphologically normal lung tissue. According to the study, 105 samples were used for TCR sequencing. POLYSOLVER was used to infer Class I HLA alleles from exome data, while LOHHLA was used to detect allele-specific HLA loss. The immune data were integrated with whole exome sequencing and methylation data from the same cohort of nodules. A total of more than 40 patients contributed TCR sequencing data. The sample size depended on which specimens were available, not on a prior power calculation. Immune contexture across lung adenocarcinoma precursors and invasive adenocarcinoma was profiled using immune gene expression, TCR sequencing and multiplex immunofluorescence.

TCR beta CDR3 regions were sequenced from DNA using the immunoSEQ hsTCRbeta Kit. In the paper's pipeline: The ImmunoSEQ Analyzer was used to analyse the TCR sequencing data. T cell clonality was calculated on productive rearrangements as 1 minus Pielou's evenness. To measure T cell diversity, the inverse Simpson index was applied to productive templates. T cell density was TCR beta template counts normalized to usable DNA, estimated by amplifying and sequencing housekeeping genes. Two-sided Kruskal-Wallis tests were used to compare TCR metrics between histologic stages. Entries here come from immuneACCESS through TCRdb and include only in-frame sequences with V and J called. Some clones fail to appear in such tables; in the studies checked, an unresolved V gene covers under half of the shortfall, and the cause of the remainder is unknown. V, J and clone size derive from that table, while D and trimming were established from the DNA sequence. The sample table contains about 1,600 clones; only one count was recorded for about 20% of them. The ten largest clones take up over 8% of the sample.

The cysteine opens and the phenylalanine closes a CDR3 of 14 amino acids. Only the CDR3 DNA stays, 42 bases, in frame from base 1. Trimming costs V 0 bases and J 4 bases, and their ends lie 10 bases apart. Via the germline V gene (reference sequence), CDR1 is SGHNT and CDR2 YYREEE. The research as a whole found: Normal lung had the highest top T cell clone frequencies, and these frequencies appeared to fall progressively from AAH through AIS, MIA and invasive adenocarcinoma. Because all patients were from Japan and China, applicability to Western populations was uncertain. Normal lung showed the highest clonality, whereas later-stage lesions appeared to have higher T cell density and diversity but lower clonality. Findings were based on association rather than direct causation; larger cohorts with long-term follow-up and longitudinal biopsies were deemed needed. KRAS-mutant nodules showed the highest T cell clonality compared with EGFR-mutant or double wild-type lesions.

The sequence came from a person aged 50-70 years with lung adenocarcinoma. The material sequenced was FFPE invasive lung adenocarcinoma tissue. Interpreted using the paper, the cell subset or site label stands for: frankly invasive lung adenocarcinoma (ADC). Recombination joined TRBV5-4 with TRBJ1-2; a tentative D call is TRBD1 (5 bases match). The sequenced DNA is TGTGCCAGCAGCTTGGATCAGGGTATCTATGGCTACACCTTC. Translated, it gives CASSLDQGIYGYTF. Outside the CDR3, residues come from the reference TRBV5-4 and TRBJ1-2 proteins, so the full variable domain is: ETGVTQSPTHLIKTRGQQVTLRCSSQSGHNTVSWYQQALGQGPQFIFQYYREEENGRGNFPPRFSGLQFPNYSSELNVNALELDDSALYLCASSLDQGIYGYTFGSGTRLTVV.